This T cell receptor beta chain originates from a study of CD8+CD57+ T cells in acquired aplastic anemia. Looking at the study overall: Isolated CD4+ and CD8+ cells, once sorted, yielded DNA averaging roughly 3.2 ug. Healthy donors averaged approximately 10 million reads for CD4+ cells.

The CDR3 contains 15 residues. Germline V lookup: CDR1 LNHDA, CDR2 SQIVND (reference sequence). V lost 6 bases, J lost 4 bases, and 8 bases stayed unmatched. Comment on this clonotype: Its antigen is undetermined.

It was genomic DNA that served as the template for profiling TCR beta VDJ and CDR3. In TCRdb, the reads were re-called with MiXCR into one record per CDR3 protein. The sample consists of 150,000 to 200,000 distinct CDR3 sequences, 40% to 50% of them appearing once. Study observations and caveats: CD8+ Simpson's diversity in patients was not significantly different from that in controls. Roughly 28 was the count of CD8+ CDR3 sequences that patients shared with controls.

The chain joins TRBV19 to TRBJ2-5; TRBD1 aligns across 10 bases. Sequenced material: sorted CD4+, CD8+, or CD8+CD57+ T cells (not recorded which) from PBMCs. This TCR was sampled from a human donor in good health. The CDR3 nucleotides are TGTGCCAGTAGATCTAGACAGGGGGCGGGAGAGACCCAGTACTTC. As protein: CASRSRQGAGETQYF.